A single sample is the source of the 2 T cell receptor beta chains below, sequenced in a study of blood T cell repertoires in COVID-19 (TCRdb year 2020). Library preparation was by the immunoSEQ multiplex PCR assay. In TCRdb, the immuneACCESS table is reduced to in-frame sequences with V and J assigned. These tables do not hold every clone; where another copy was compared, an unresolved V gene accounts for under half, and the others remain unexplained. The sample data list about 140,000 clones, and just over 85% of these were observed just once. About 8% of the sample comes from the top ten. The sequenced material came from peripheral blood. The receptors here all came from a woman in her sixties with acute or convalescent COVID-19.

This chain connects TRBV30 to TRBJ2-7; a weak D match, TRBD2 (5 bases). The V end was cut by 1 base, the J end by 7 bases, with 8 bases between. The CDR3 runs 11 residues. Germline V gene sequence: CDR1 GTSNPN, CDR2 SVGIG (reference sequence). The CDR3 DNA sequence: TGTGCCTGGAGTGCCCGAGGGGAGCAGTACTTC. It translates to CAWSARGEQYF.

This chain uses TRBV6-5 with TRBJ2-3, with D unresolved. Germline V gene lookup returns CDR1 MNHEY and CDR2 SVGAGI. The ends were cut back, 5 bases at V and 2 bases at J, with 11 bases in the middle. This CDR3 spans 14 amino acids. CDR3 sequence: CASSTTHLTDTQYF. The DNA for the CDR3 is TGTGCCAGCAGTACGACTCACCTCACAGATACGCAGTATTTT.